This is a list of T cell receptor beta chains from one sample in a study of human T cells and chemical hapten exposure. TCRdb reprocessed the 5' RACE reads with MiXCR, giving one entry per CDR3 protein. This table holds 75,000 or so distinct CDR3 sequences, about a sixth found once. These receptors all stem from a female donor in good health. Each CDR3 is given with its conserved first and last residue. D genes are given only for firm matches. The size entry is marked missing in some rows and otherwise reads once, few, many or a size class.

J gene: TRBJ2-1
V gene: TRBV5-1
clone size: NA
D gene: TRBD2
CDR3 DNA: TGCGCCAGCAGAGGAAGCGGGAACTCCTACAATGAGCAGTTCTTC
CDR3 protein: CASRGSGNSYNEQFF

J gene: TRBJ1-2
V gene: TRBV6-2/TRBV6-3
clone size: few
D gene: NA
CDR3 DNA: TGTGCCAGCAGTTACTCGATCAATAACGGGCCAGAGGATGGCTACACCTTC
CDR3 protein: CASSYSINNGPEDGYTF

J gene: TRBJ2-2
V gene: TRBV4-3
clone size: few
D gene: TRBD2
CDR3 DNA: TGCGCCAGCAGCCAAGAGGGAGTAGCGGGGGGCTGGACCGGGGAGCTGTTTTTT
CDR3 protein: CASSQEGVAGGWTGELFF

J gene: TRBJ2-1
V gene: TRBV9
clone size: NA
D gene: TRBD2
CDR3 DNA: TGTGCCAGCAGCGTAGGGGCTGGCGGGAGGAGCTCCTACAATGAGCAGTTCTTC
CDR3 protein: CASSVGAGGRSSYNEQFF

J gene: TRBJ1-3
V gene: TRBV5-1
clone size: few
D gene: NA
CDR3 DNA: TGCGCCAGCAGCTACCTTACAGGGACTGGAAACACCATATATTTT
CDR3 protein: CASSYLTGTGNTIYF

J gene: TRBJ2-1
V gene: TRBV28
clone size: few
D gene: TRBD2
CDR3 DNA: TGTGCCAGCAGTTTCGGCGGGAGGTACAATGAGCAGTTCTTC
CDR3 protein: CASSFGGRYNEQFF

J gene: TRBJ1-1
V gene: TRBV7-9
clone size: few
D gene: NA
CDR3 DNA: TGTGCCAGCAGCTACATACCGGGACTGAACACTGAAGCTTTCTTT
CDR3 protein: CASSYIPGLNTEAFF

J gene: TRBJ1-5
V gene: TRBV28
clone size: few
D gene: NA
CDR3 DNA: TGTGCCAGCAGTTCATTTTTGAATCAGCCCCAGCATTTT
CDR3 protein: CASSSFLNQPQHF

J gene: TRBJ1-1
V gene: TRBV28
clone size: few
D gene: NA
CDR3 DNA: TGTGCCAGCAGTTTATCTTCCCCGAACACTGAAGCTTTCTTT
CDR3 protein: CASSLSSPNTEAFF

J gene: TRBJ2-3
V gene: TRBV4-2
clone size: NA
D gene: TRBD2
CDR3 DNA: TGTGCCAGCAGCCAAGGGTCGACTAGCGGGAGGGCCGCGCAGTATTTT
CDR3 protein: CASSQGSTSGRAAQYF

J gene: TRBJ2-7
V gene: TRBV7-2
clone size: few
D gene: NA
CDR3 DNA: TGTGCCAGCAGCTTAGTCTCATCCGCAGACGAGCAGTACTTC
CDR3 protein: CASSLVSSADEQYF

J gene: TRBJ2-7
V gene: TRBV7-9
clone size: NA
D gene: NA
CDR3 DNA: TGTGCCAGCAGCTTGGTTGAGAGCTCCTACGAGCAGTACTTC
CDR3 protein: CASSLVESSYEQYF

J gene: TRBJ2-5
V gene: TRBV6-5
clone size: NA
D gene: NA
CDR3 DNA: TGTGCCAGCGGAGGTGTGCGTGAACGGGGGGAGACCCAGTACTTC
CDR3 protein: CASGGVRERGETQYF

J gene: TRBJ2-3
V gene: TRBV15
clone size: NA
D gene: NA
CDR3 DNA: TGTGCCACCAGCAGAGGGGGATCCACAGATACGCAGTATTTT
CDR3 protein: CATSRGGSTDTQYF

J gene: TRBJ2-7
V gene: TRBV10-3
clone size: once
D gene: NA
CDR3 DNA: TGTGCCATCAGTGAGTCGCCAGGACAGACTTACGAGCAGTACTTC
CDR3 protein: CAISESPGQTYEQYF

J gene: TRBJ1-1
V gene: TRBV7-9
clone size: few
D gene: NA
CDR3 DNA: TGTGCCAGCAGCTTAGCTAGGGGCACGAACACTGAAGCTTTCTTT
CDR3 protein: CASSLARGTNTEAFF

J gene: TRBJ2-1
V gene: TRBV24-1
clone size: few
D gene: TRBD2
CDR3 DNA: TGTGCCACCAGTGATTCTGGGACTAGCGGGGCCTCCTACAATGAGCAGTTCTTC
CDR3 protein: CATSDSGTSGASYNEQFF

J gene: TRBJ1-3
V gene: TRBV20-1
clone size: few
D gene: NA
CDR3 DNA: TGCAGTGCAACCGAACCAAACTCTGGAAACACCATATATTTT
CDR3 protein: CSATEPNSGNTIYF

J gene: TRBJ1-2
V gene: TRBV20-1
clone size: NA
D gene: TRBD1
CDR3 DNA: TGCAGTGCTAGAGATCCGGGACAGGTGCAAGGCTACACCTTC
CDR3 protein: CSARDPGQVQGYTF

J gene: TRBJ2-5
V gene: TRBV20-1
clone size: many
D gene: TRBD2
CDR3 DNA: TGCAGTGCTAGAGATGAAGAAGCGGGAGAATCGGAGACCCAGTACTTC
CDR3 protein: CSARDEEAGESETQYF